One and the same sample provided the 17 T cell receptor beta chains below, sequenced in a study of response to subunit inactivated influenza vaccine. TCRdb analysed the RT-PCR reads with MiXCR anew, one entry per CDR3 protein. The repertoire consists of 450,000 to 600,000 distinct CDR3 sequences, with approximately 6.9% occurring once and the leading ten covering 13%. The input for sequencing was PBMCs from blood, taken around 25 months after vaccination. All receptors come from a man aged 50-75 years who received an inactivated influenza vaccine.

This clonotype has only one observation. One junction end disagrees with the germline gene, perhaps due to a read error. This chain links TRBV7-9 with TRBJ1-6; the D gene is possibly TRBD1 (6 bases). CDR1 is SEHNR and CDR2 is FQNEAQ in the germline V gene (reference sequence). The CDR3 is 17 amino acids. This chain's CDR3 is CASSSQGPSSYYSPLHF. The CDR3 DNA is TGTGCCAGCAGCTCTCAGGGGCCGAGCTCCTATTATTCACCCCTCCACTTT.

This clonotype turned up a few times. The rearrangement links TRBV3-1 to TRBJ1-3; weak D call: TRBD1 (6 bases). Trimming shortened V by 7 bases and J by 0 bases, and 13 bases separated the two germline ends. The germline V gene has CDR1 LGHDT and CDR2 YNNKEL (reference sequence). CDR3 length: 15 residues. The CDR3 is CASKDSINSGNTIYF. In nucleotides, the CDR3 is TGTGCCAGCAAGGACAGCATTAACTCTGGAAACACCATATATTTT. Full variable domain (outside the CDR3, taken from reference TRBV3-1 and TRBJ1-3): DTAVSQTPKYLVTQMGNDKSIKCEQNLGHDTMYWYKQDSKKFLKIMFSYNNKELIINETVPNRFSPKSPDKAHLNLHINSLELGDSAVYFCASKDSINSGNTIYFGEGSWLTVV.

V gene TRBV4-3 combines with J gene TRBJ2-3; no reliable D call. Germline CDR1 is LGHNA and CDR2 is YSLEER. Trimming cost V 3 bases and J 2 bases, with 12 bases left between them. This CDR3 comprises 15 residues. This CDR3 reads CASSQDLGFTDTQYF. The CDR3 bases are TGCGCCAGCAGCCAGGATTTGGGGTTCACAGATACGCAGTATTTT.

CDR3 nucleotides: TGCGCCAGCAGCCGAAGCGGGACACCCACTGAAGCTTTCTTT. Translation gives CASSRSGTPTEAFF. J is TRBJ1-1 and V is TRBV5-1, with D perhaps matching TRBD1 (6 bases). The V gene's germline CDR1 is SGHRS and CDR2 YFSETQ. This CDR3 is built from 14 residues. Trimming left V 4 bases short and J 4 bases short, with 14 bases between.

This clonotype occurred many times. The V and J genes are TRBV18 and TRBJ2-1; 14 bases line up with TRBD2. J was trimmed by 6 bases and V by 0 bases; bases with no gene match: 7. The CDR3 consists of 18 residues. CDR1 and CDR2 (germline): KGHSH, LQKENI. The CDR3 nucleotides are TGTGCCAGCTCACCACCGGGACTAGCGGGGGCAACCCCCAATGAGCAGTTCTTC. Amino acid sequence: CASSPPGLAGATPNEQFF. Drawing the rest from reference TRBV18 and TRBJ2-1, the complete variable domain is NAGVMQNPRHLVRRRGQEARLRCSPMKGHSHVYWYRQLPEEGLKFMVYLQKENIIDESGMPKERFSAEFPKEGPSILRIQQVVRGDSAAYFCASSPPGLAGATPNEQFFGPGTRLTVL.

This clonotype has ten or more counts. The V gene is TRBV10-3, the J gene TRBJ2-5; 9 positions agree with TRBD2. Germline V CDR1 and CDR2: ENHRY, SYGVKD. CDR3 length: 16 residues. The V segment lost 4 bases and the J segment 1 base; nucleotides outside the gene matches: 7. The CDR3 spells CAISVGSGGTQETQYF. CDR3 coding DNA: TGTGCCATCAGTGTGGGTAGCGGGGGAACCCAAGAGACCCAGTACTTC.

The V call is TRBV28, the J call TRBJ2-4; D unclear. CDR1 is MDHEN and CDR2 is SYDVKM in the germline V gene. Trimming stripped 5 bases from V and 2 bases from J, with 4 bases between. CDR3 size: 12 residues. In nucleotides, the CDR3 is TGTGCCAGCAGTCGAACCAAAAACATTCAGTACTTC. It specifies CASSRTKNIQYF.

This clonotype was observed at least ten times. The CDR3 region has the DNA TGTGCCAGCAGCCCAGACTCCAGCCCTTACAATGAGCAGTTCTTC. Its translation: CASSPDSSPYNEQFF. The chain has TRBV28 and TRBJ2-1; D unclear. Deletions cut 6 bases from V and 4 bases from J, with 16 bases between. The CDR3 consists of 15 residues. The germline V gene encodes CDR1 MDHEN and CDR2 SYDVKM.

This clonotype was seen only a few times. V gene TRBV6-6 combines with J gene TRBJ2-1, with D possibly matching TRBD1 (5 bases). Germline CDR1 is MNHNY and CDR2 is SVGAGI (reference sequence). There are 13 residues in the CDR3. Between the trimmed V and J ends, which lost 5 bases and 9 bases, there was a span of 14 bases. DNA of the CDR3: TGTGCCAGCAGTCCTCGCCAGGGTTTTGAGCAGTTCTTC. Protein sequence: CASSPRQGFEQFF.

This clonotype was observed many times. The J gene is TRBJ2-3, the V gene TRBV19, with D possibly called TRBD1 or TRBD2 (5 bases each). CDR1 LNHDA and CDR2 SQIVND come from the germline V gene (reference sequence). The CDR3 length is 14 residues. Trimming took 6 bases from V and 1 from J, leaving 11 bases between them. The CDR3 loop is CASSRVGGTDTQYF. DNA of the CDR3: TGTGCCAGTAGCAGGGTGGGAGGCACAGATACGCAGTATTTT. The full variable domain, with the rest looked up from reference TRBV19 and TRBJ2-3, is DGGITQSPKYLFRKEGQNVTLSCEQNLNHDAMYWYRQDPGQGLRLIYYSQIVNDFQKGDIAEGYSVSREKKESFPLTVTSAQKNPTAFYLCASSRVGGTDTQYFGPGTRLTVL.

A few counts support this clonotype. One end of the junction fails to match germline, which may point to a read error. The chain combines TRBV6-1 with TRBJ1-6; D possibly corresponds to TRBD1 (6 bases). Germline assignment: CDR1 MNHNS and CDR2 SASEGT. The CDR3 covers 14 residues. This CDR3 is CASSEARGNLPLHF. DNA of the CDR3: TGTGCCAGCAGTGAAGCCAGGGGAAATTTACCCCTCCACTTT.

This chain uses TRBV5-1 with TRBJ2-6, with a tentative D call TRBD1 (6 bases). This CDR3 spans 13 amino acids. Trimming removed 7 bases at V and 3 bases at J, with 8 bases between. In germline, CDR1 is SGHRS, CDR2 YFSETQ. CDR3 loop: CASRTVGANVLTF. In nucleotides, the CDR3 is TGCGCCAGCCGGACAGTTGGGGCCAACGTCCTGACTTTC.

This clonotype has a handful of counts. V is TRBV18 and J is TRBJ2-1, with TRBD2 identical over 7 bases. Germline CDR1 and CDR2: KGHSH and LQKENI. This CDR3 spans 16 amino acids. V gave up 6 bases and J gave up 0 bases; unmatched junction bases: 8. CDR3 bases: TGTGCCAGCTCGCTTTACAGGACTAGCTCCTACAATGAGCAGTTCTTC. Protein: CASSLYRTSSYNEQFF.

This clonotype was recorded many times. The V and J genes are TRBV6-6 and TRBJ2-3; 8 bases align to TRBD2. This CDR3 is 17 amino acids long. V was pared by 7 bases and J by 0 bases, with 12 bases of the junction left unmatched. Germline loops: CDR1 MNHNY, CDR2 SVGAGI (reference sequence). The CDR3 sequence is CASTPLFAGGSTDTQYF. CDR3 sequence (DNA): TGTGCCAGCACCCCCTTGTTTGCGGGGGGTAGCACAGATACGCAGTATTTT.

This clonotype turned up a few times. This chain connects TRBV20-1 to TRBJ2-1; TRBD2 matches 7 bases. Germline V gives CDR1 DFQATT, CDR2 SNEGSKA (reference sequence). The CDR3 extends over 14 amino acids. V was pared by 0 bases and J by 10 bases, with 9 bases of the junction left unmatched. The CDR3 reads CSAREPSGAGEQFF. The CDR3 coding sequence is TGCAGTGCTAGAGAGCCTAGCGGCGCGGGGGAGCAGTTCTTC.

Many counts were recorded for this clonotype. The chain employs TRBV10-3 and TRBJ1-2, with 9 bases aligning to TRBD1. The germline CDR1 and CDR2 sequences are ENHRY and SYGVKD. CDR3 length: 13 amino acids. Unmatched junction bases numbered 4, after V lost 4 bases and J lost 7 bases. The CDR3 is CAISADRGVGYTF. The CDR3 DNA reads TGTGCCATCAGTGCCGACAGGGGGGTTGGCTACACCTTC.

This clonotype has a count of ten or more. This chain joins TRBV2 and TRBJ2-3; D gene uncertain. The germline V gene has CDR1 SNHLY and CDR2 FYNNEI. CDR3 length equals 11 residues. Trimming removed 8 bases from V and 5 bases from J, with 8 bases in between. CDR3 nucleotides: TGTGCCAGCCGCACTGGAGATACGCAGTATTTT. Its protein is CASRTGDTQYF. Full variable domain (missing parts from reference TRBV2 and TRBJ2-3): EPEVTQTPSHQVTQMGQEVILRCVPISNHLYFYWYRQILGQKVEFLVSFYNNEISEKSEIFDDQFSVERPDGSNFTLKIRSTKLEDSAMYFCASRTGDTQYFGPGTRLTVL.